These 9 T cell receptor beta chains share one sample of origin, sequenced in a study of blood T cell repertoires in COVID-19. Method: immunoSEQ multiplex PCR; TCRdb's copy keeps in-frame clones and lacks some. This sample has approximately 120,000 clones, with approximately 85% found just once. Sequences were obtained from peripheral blood. The receptors derive from a human donor in a cohort sampled during active COVID-19.

This clone showed up just once. The chain combines TRBV25-1 with TRBJ1-1; D is unresolved. V lost 6 bases and J lost 1, with 15 bases in between. The CDR3 is 15 residues long. CDR1 is MGHDK and CDR2 is SYGVNS in the germline V gene. Here the CDR3 DNA reads TGTGCCAGCAGCCCCAGTGGGCAGGCGAACACTGAAGCTTTCTTT. Translation gives CASSPSGQANTEAFF.

The J gene is TRBJ2-7, the V gene TRBV4-3, with D perhaps matching TRBD2 (7 bases). V shed 0 bases and J shed 2 bases, with 14 bases lying between them. Germline CDR1 reads LGHNA; CDR2 reads YSLEER. The CDR3 contains 16 residues. CDR3 sequence (DNA): TGCGCCAGCAGCCAAGAGTGGATGGGGGGGCCCTACGAGCAGTACTTC. Amino acid sequence: CASSQEWMGGPYEQYF.

V and J are TRBV18 and TRBJ2-6, with no clear D. The CDR3 is 16 amino acids. Trimming took 3 bases from V and 4 from J, leaving 13 bases between them. From germline, CDR1 is KGHSH and CDR2 LQKENI. CDR3 amino acids: CASSPEQLVGANVLTF. The CDR3 nucleotides are TGTGCCAGCTCACCTGAACAGTTGGTGGGGGCCAACGTCCTGACTTTC.

The chain carries TRBV28 and TRBJ2-3, with 11 positions matching TRBD1. The CDR3 has 16 amino acids. With V trimmed by 3 bases and J by 0 bases, 2 bases remained unmatched. Germline values: CDR1 MDHEN, CDR2 SYDVKM. CDR3 protein: CASSFGTGGSTDTQYF. As DNA, the CDR3 is TGTGCCAGCAGTTTCGGGACAGGGGGTAGCACAGATACGCAGTATTTT.

The chain combines TRBV10-2 with TRBJ1-4; no clear D. Germline CDR1 is WSHSY and CDR2 is SAAADI. There are 11 residues in the CDR3. V dropped 8 bases and J dropped 6 bases, with 7 bases sitting between them. The CDR3 DNA reads TGCGCCAGCTACCGAGATGAAAAACTGTTTTTT. This translates into CASYRDEKLFF.

This clone has just a few counts. This sequence joins TRBV3-1 (or the pseudogene TRBV3-2) and TRBJ2-2, with 16 positions matching TRBD2. CDR3 length: 19 amino acids. The V gene's germline CDR1 is LGHDT and CDR2 YNNKEL (reference sequence). With V trimmed by 0 bases and J by 7 bases, 8 bases remained unmatched. CDR3 protein: CASSQDPGLAGGLSGELFF. Written as DNA, the CDR3 is TGTGCCAGCAGCCAAGATCCGGGACTAGCGGGAGGGCTCAGCGGGGAGCTGTTTTTT.

V usage is TRBV2 and J usage is TRBJ2-3; tentatively, D is TRBD2 (6 bases). The V gene lost 3 bases and the J gene lost 0 bases, with 10 bases spanning the gap. This CDR3 is 15 amino acids long. The germline V gene encodes CDR1 SNHLY and CDR2 FYNNEI. In DNA form, the CDR3 reads TGTGCCAGCAGTGAGCTAGCGCTGAGCACAGATACGCAGTATTTT. Residues: CASSELALSTDTQYF.

This sequence joins TRBV12-5 and TRBJ2-7, with TRBD2 matching 7 bases. Germline CDR1 reads LGHNT; CDR2 reads FRNRAP. V lost 2 bases and J lost 0; bases outside the gene matches: 7. This CDR3 has 16 amino acids. CDR3 in DNA: TGTGCTAGTGGTTTGTTAGCGGGCCGTAGCTCCTACGAGCAGTACTTC. It specifies CASGLLAGRSSYEQYF.

This chain uses TRBV24-1 with TRBJ2-1; D possibly corresponds to TRBD2 (5 bases). This CDR3 comprises 17 residues. Germline CDR1 reads KGHDR; CDR2 reads SFDVKD. Deletions cut 4 bases from V and 4 bases from J, with 19 bases between. The CDR3 sequence is CATSEQAALRGYNEQFF. CDR3 sequence (DNA): TGTGCCACCAGTGAACAAGCGGCCCTAAGAGGTTACAATGAGCAGTTCTTC.